The sequence of this T cell receptor (beta chain) was determined in a study of CD8+ T cells in alopecia areata. Whole-study results and caveats: Patients showed less clear TCR sequence sharing than mice, possibly partly because of HLA diversity. There were also resident alphabeta T cells of normal skin sequenced in scalp samples. Affected scalp, especially in alopecia totalis/universalis, had a higher clonality than normal scalp did.

The CDR3 contains 13 residues. From germline, CDR1 is MNHEY and CDR2 SMNVEV (reference sequence). The J segment lost 10 bases and the V segment lost 6 bases, leaving 6 bases of the junction unmatched. cDNA serving as the sequencing template came from extracted, reverse transcribed RNA. Sequencing was performed with immunoSEQ multiplex PCR; in TCRdb, only in-frame clones are kept and a portion is missing. The sample includes around 210,000 clones, 56% of them seen just once. Note on this clone: Its antigen is unidentified.

Sample: CD8+ T cells sorted from blood. The gene calls are TRBV27 and TRBJ1-4; 9 bases are a match to TRBD1. The origin of this receptor is a human donor in good health. The CDR3, as DNA: TGTGCCAGCAGCGGGGGGACAGGGAGAAAACTGTTTTTT. Translated, it gives CASSGGTGRKLFF. Drawing the rest from reference TRBV27 and TRBJ1-4, the complete variable domain is EAQVTQNPRYLITVTGKKLTVTCSQNMNHEYMSWYRQDPGLGLRQIYYSMNVEVTDKGDVPEGYKVSRKEKRNFPLILESPSPNQTSLYFCASSGGTGRKLFFGSGTQLSVL.